This entry features one T cell receptor (beta chain) sequence. Its cognate antigen is unknown. The sequenced template was cDNA made from the entire isolated RNA. The data were produced by immunoSEQ multiplex PCR, yet TCRdb's version contains in-frame clones alone and is incomplete. Altogether around 690,000 clones are present, about an eighth being singletons, with the ten largest covering roughly 0.11%. The CDR3 contains 13 residues. Germline CDR1 and CDR2: LNHDA and SQIVND (reference sequence). J lost 7 bases, V lost 5 bases, and 5 bases had no gene match. The sample is drawn from a study of beta chain features in type 1 diabetes. Points from the study as a whole: All four CD4+ subsets from Type 1 diabetes patients carried moderately but significantly shorter TCRB CDR3s.

Sequenced: naive CD4+ T cells from blood. This clonotype was sampled from a man aged 25 to 45 with type 1 diabetes. The rearrangement uses TRBV19 and TRBJ1-2, with 9 bases lining up with TRBD1. The CDR3 loop reads CASSWDRDGGYTF. CDR3 bases: TGTGCCAGTAGTTGGGACAGGGATGGTGGCTACACCTTC.